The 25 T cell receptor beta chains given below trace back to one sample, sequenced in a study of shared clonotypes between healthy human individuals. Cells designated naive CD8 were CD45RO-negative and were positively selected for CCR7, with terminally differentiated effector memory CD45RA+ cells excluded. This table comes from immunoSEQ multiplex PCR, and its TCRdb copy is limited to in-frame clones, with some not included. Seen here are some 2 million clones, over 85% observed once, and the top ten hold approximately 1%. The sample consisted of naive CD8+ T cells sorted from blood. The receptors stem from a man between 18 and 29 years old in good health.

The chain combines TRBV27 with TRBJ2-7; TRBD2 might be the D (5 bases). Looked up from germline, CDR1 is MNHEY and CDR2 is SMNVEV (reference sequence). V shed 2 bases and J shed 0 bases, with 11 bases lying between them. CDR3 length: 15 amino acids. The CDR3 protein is CASSLEGTSSYEQYF. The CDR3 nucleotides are TGTGCCAGCAGTTTAGAGGGAACCAGCTCCTACGAGCAGTACTTC.

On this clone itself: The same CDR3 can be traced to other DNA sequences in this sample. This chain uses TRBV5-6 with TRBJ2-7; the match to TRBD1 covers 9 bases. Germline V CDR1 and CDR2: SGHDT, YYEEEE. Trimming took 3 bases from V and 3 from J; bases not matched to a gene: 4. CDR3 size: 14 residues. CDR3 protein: CASSWGTGSYEQYF. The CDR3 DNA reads TGTGCCAGCAGCTGGGGGACAGGGAGCTACGAGCAGTACTTC.

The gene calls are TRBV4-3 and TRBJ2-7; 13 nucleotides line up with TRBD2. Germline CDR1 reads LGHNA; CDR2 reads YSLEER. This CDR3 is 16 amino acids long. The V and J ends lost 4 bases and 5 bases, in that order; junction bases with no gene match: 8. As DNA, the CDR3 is TGCGCCAGCAGCCCCGGGACTAGCGGGACAGGGGACGAGCAGTACTTC. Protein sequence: CASSPGTSGTGDEQYF.

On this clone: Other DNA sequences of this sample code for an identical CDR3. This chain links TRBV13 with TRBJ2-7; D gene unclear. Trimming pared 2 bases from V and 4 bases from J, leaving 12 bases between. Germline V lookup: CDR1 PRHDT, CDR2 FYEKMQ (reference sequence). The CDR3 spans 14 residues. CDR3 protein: CASSLSGRPYEQYF. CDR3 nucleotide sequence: TGTGCCAGCAGCTTATCAGGCAGGCCATACGAGCAGTACTTC.

Here the CDR3 DNA reads TGTGCCAGCAGCTGGTCCAACCCCGCATATGAGCAGTTCTTC. Protein: CASSWSNPAYEQFF. The chain links TRBV5-6 to TRBJ2-1; D unclear. Germline-derived CDR1 and CDR2 are SGHDT and YYEEEE. The V and J ends lost 3 bases and 8 bases respectively, with 15 bases between them. CDR3 length: 14 residues.

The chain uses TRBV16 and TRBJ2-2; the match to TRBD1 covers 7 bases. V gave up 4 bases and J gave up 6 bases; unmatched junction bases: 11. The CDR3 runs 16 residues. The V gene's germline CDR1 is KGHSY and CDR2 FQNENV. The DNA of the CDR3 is TGTGCCAGCAGCCCTGCTGGGACAGTTACTCCCGGGGAGCTGTTTTTT. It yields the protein CASSPAGTVTPGELFF.

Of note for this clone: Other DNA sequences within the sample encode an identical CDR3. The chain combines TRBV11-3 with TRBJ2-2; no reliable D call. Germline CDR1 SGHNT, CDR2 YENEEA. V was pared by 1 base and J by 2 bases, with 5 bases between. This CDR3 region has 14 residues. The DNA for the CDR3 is TGTGCCAGCAGCTTAGTGGGCAACACCGGGGAGCTGTTTTTT. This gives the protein CASSLVGNTGELFF.

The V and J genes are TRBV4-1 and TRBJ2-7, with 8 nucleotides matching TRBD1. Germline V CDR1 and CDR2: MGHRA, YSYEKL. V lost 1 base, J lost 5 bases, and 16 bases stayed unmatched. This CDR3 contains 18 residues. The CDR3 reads CASSQVWGRGRYGDEQYF. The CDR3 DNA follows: TGCGCCAGCAGCCAAGTATGGGGCAGGGGGCGGTACGGGGACGAGCAGTACTTC.

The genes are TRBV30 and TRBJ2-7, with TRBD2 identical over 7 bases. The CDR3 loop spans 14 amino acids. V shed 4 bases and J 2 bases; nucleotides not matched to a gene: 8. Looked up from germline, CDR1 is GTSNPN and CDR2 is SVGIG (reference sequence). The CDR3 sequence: CAWTLGGGTYEQYF. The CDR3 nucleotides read TGTGCCTGGACCCTGGGCGGGGGAACCTACGAGCAGTACTTC. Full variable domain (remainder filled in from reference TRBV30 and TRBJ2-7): SQTIHQWPATLVQPVGSPLSLECTVEGTSNPNLYWYRQAAGRGLQLLFYSVGIGQISSEVPQNLSASRPQDRQFILSSKKLLLSDSGFYLCAWTLGGGTYEQYFGPGTRLTVT.

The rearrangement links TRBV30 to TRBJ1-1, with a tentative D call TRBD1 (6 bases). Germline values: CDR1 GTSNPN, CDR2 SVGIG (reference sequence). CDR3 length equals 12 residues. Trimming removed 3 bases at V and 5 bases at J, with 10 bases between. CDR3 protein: CAWSWGQTEAFF. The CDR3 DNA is TGTGCCTGGAGCTGGGGGCAGACTGAAGCTTTCTTT.

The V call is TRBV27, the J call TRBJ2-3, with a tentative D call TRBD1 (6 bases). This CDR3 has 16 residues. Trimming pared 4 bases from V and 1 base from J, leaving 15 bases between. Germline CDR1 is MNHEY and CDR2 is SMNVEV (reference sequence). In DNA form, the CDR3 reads TGTGCCAGCAGTTCCACCCCTCGACAGGGCACAGATACGCAGTATTTT. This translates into CASSSTPRQGTDTQYF.

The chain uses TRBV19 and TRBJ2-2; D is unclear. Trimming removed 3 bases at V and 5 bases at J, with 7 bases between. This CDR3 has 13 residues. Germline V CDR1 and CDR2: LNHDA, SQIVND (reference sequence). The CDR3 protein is CASSIGRTGELFF. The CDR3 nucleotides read TGTGCCAGTAGTATTGGCCGGACCGGGGAGCTGTTTTTT.

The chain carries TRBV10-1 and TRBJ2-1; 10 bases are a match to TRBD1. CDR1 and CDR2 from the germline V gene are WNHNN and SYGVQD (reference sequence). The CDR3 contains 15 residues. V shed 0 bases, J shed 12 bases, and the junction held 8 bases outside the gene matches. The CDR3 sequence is CASSESTTGGEGQFF. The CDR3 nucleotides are TGCGCCAGCAGTGAGTCTACGACAGGGGGCGAAGGGCAGTTCTTC.

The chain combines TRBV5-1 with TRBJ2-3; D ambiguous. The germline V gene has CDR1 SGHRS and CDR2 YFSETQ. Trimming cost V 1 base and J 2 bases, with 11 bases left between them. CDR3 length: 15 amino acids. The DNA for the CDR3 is TGCGCCAGCAGCTTGTTAAACAGCCTCACAGATACGCAGTATTTT. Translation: CASSLLNSLTDTQYF.

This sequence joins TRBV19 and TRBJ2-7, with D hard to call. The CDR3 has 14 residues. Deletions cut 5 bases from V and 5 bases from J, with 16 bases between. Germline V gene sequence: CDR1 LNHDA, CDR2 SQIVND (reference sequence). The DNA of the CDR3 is TGTGCCAGTAGTGGTTGGGGTTTTGAAAACGAGCAGTACTTC. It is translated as CASSGWGFENEQYF. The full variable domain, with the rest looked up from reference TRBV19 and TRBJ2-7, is DGGITQSPKYLFRKEGQNVTLSCEQNLNHDAMYWYRQDPGQGLRLIYYSQIVNDFQKGDIAEGYSVSREKKESFPLTVTSAQKNPTAFYLCASSGWGFENEQYFGPGTRLTVT.

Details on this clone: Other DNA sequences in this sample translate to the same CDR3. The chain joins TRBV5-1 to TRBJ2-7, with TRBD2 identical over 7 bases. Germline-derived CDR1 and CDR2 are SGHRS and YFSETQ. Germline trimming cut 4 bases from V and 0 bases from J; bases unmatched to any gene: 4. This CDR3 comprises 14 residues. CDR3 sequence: CASSLWGGSYEQYF. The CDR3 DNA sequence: TGCGCCAGCAGCCTGTGGGGGGGCTCCTACGAGCAGTACTTC.

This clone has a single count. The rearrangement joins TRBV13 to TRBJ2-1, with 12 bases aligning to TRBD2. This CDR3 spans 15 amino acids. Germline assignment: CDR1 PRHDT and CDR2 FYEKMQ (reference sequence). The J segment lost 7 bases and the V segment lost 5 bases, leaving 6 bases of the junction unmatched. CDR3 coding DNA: TGTGCCAGCAGCGTGACTAGCGGGAGTTTGAATGAGCAGTTCTTC. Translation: CASSVTSGSLNEQFF.

Written as DNA, the CDR3 is TGTGCCAGCAGTTTATCGACAGGGGCTCTAGATGGCTACACCTTC. Amino acid sequence: CASSLSTGALDGYTF. The V and J genes are TRBV27 and TRBJ1-2; TRBD1 agrees at 8 bases. CDR3 length: 15 residues. V was pared by 0 bases and J by 6 bases, with 6 bases of the junction left unmatched. The V gene's germline CDR1 is MNHEY and CDR2 SMNVEV (reference sequence).

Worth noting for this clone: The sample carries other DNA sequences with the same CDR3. In nucleotides, the CDR3 is TGTGCCAGCAGCTATACAGGGGCCTATGGCTACACCTTC. Residues: CASSYTGAYGYTF. The chain links TRBV5-6 to TRBJ1-2, with 7 positions matching TRBD1. The trim removed 3 bases at V and 4 bases at J, leaving 3 bases unmatched. This CDR3 spans 13 amino acids. Germline CDR1 and CDR2: SGHDT and YYEEEE.

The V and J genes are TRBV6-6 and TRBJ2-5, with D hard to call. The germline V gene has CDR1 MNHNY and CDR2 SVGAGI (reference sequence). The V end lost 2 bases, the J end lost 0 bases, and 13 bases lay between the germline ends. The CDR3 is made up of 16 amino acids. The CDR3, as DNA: TGTGCCAGCAGTTACCTCACGGTAAAGTACCAAGAGACCCAGTACTTC. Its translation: CASSYLTVKYQETQYF.

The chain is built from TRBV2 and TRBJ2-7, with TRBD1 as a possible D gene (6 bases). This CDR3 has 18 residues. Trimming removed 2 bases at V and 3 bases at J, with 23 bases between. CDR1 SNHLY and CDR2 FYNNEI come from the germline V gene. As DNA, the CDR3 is TGTGCCAGCAGTGAAATGGTGATTGGGACAAAAGAAGACTACGAGCAGTACTTC. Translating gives CASSEMVIGTKEDYEQYF.

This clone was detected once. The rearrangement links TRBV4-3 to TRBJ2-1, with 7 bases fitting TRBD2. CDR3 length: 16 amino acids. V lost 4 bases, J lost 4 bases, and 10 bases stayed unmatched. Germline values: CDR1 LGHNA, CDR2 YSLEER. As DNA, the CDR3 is TGCGCCAGCAGCCTCGAGGGAGGACTAGAGTACAATGAGCAGTTCTTC. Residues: CASSLEGGLEYNEQFF.

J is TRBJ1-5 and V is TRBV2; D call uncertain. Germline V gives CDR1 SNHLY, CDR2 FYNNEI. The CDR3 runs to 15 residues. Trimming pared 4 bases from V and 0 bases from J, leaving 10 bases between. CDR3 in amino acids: CASSGTETSNQPQHF. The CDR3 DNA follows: TGTGCCAGCAGTGGTACAGAGACTAGCAATCAGCCCCAGCATTTT.

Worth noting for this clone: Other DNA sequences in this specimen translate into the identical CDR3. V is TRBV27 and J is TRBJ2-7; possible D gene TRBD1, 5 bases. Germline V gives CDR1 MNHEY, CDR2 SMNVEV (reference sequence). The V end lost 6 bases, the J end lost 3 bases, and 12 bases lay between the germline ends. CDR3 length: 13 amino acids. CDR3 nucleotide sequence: TGTGCCAGCAGCTACGGACAAAGCTACGAGCAGTACTTC. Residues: CASSYGQSYEQYF.

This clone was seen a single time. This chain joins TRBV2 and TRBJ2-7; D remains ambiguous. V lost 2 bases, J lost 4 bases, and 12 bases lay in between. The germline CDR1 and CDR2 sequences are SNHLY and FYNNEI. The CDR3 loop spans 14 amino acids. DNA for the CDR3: TGTGCCAGCAGTGAATATGGCCTTGGTTACGAGCAGTACTTC. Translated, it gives CASSEYGLGYEQYF.